This TCR beta chain appears in the sequencing data of a study of T cells in Graves' hyperthyroidism and ophthalmopathy. Study-level information: Peripheral blood specimens were obtained at initial diagnosis, prior to any treatment.

Diagnostic assessment was based on clinical symptoms, serum thyroxine and TRAb, thyroid ultrasound and orbital computed tomography. TCR beta CDR3 region amplification was performed from RNA transcripts. Using the HTBI primer set, a first-round RT-PCR was run on the TCR CDR3. One entry per CDR3 protein results from TCRdb running MiXCR on the multiplex PCR reads. The profile shows fewer than 350,000 distinct CDR3 sequences, approximately 18% of them singletons. The ends lost 6 bases at V and 3 bases at J; junction bases unmatched: 10. CDR1 and CDR2 (germline): MNHEY, SVGEGT. The CDR3 contains 15 residues.

The chain is built from TRBV6-2 or TRBV6-3 and TRBJ2-7; 8 bases line up with TRBD2. The material sequenced was blood. The sequence derives from a man aged 45-60 years with Graves' ophthalmopathy. The CDR3 sequence: CASRLGLAVNYEQYF. The DNA of the CDR3 is TGTGCCAGCAGACTCGGACTAGCAGTAAACTACGAGCAGTACTTC.